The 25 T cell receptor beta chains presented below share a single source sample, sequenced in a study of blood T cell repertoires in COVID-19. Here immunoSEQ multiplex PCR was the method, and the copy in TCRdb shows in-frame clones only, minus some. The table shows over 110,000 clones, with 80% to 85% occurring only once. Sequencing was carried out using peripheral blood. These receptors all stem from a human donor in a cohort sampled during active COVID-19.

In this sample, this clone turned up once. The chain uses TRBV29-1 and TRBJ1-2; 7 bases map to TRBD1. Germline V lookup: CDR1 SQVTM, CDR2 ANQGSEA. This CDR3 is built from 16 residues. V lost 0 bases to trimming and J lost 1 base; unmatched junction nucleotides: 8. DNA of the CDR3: TGCAGCGTTGAAGATCCGGCCGGGACAGTTAACTATGGCTACACCTTC. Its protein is CSVEDPAGTVNYGYTF.

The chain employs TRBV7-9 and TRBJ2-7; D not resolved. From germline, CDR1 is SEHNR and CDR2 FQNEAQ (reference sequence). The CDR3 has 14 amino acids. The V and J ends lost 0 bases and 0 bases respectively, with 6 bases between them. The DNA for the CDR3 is TGTGCCAGCAGCTTAGCCTCTTTCTCCTACGAGCAGTACTTC. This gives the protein CASSLASFSYEQYF.

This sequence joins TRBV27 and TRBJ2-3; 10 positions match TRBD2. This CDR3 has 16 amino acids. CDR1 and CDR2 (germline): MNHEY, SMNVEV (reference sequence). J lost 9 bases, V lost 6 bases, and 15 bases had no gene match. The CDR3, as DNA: TGTGCCAGCAGCTACTGGACTAGCGGCACCACGGGGACGCAGTATTTT. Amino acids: CASSYWTSGTTGTQYF.

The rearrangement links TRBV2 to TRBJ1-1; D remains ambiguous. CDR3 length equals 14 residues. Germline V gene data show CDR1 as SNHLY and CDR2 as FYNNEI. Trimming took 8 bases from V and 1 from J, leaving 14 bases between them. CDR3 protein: CASDALGGNTEAFF. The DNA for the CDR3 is TGTGCCAGCGATGCCCTCGGAGGGAACACTGAAGCTTTCTTT.

CDR3 in DNA: TGTGCCAGCAGTGAACGGGAGGGTGGTGAAAAACTGTTTTTT. Protein product: CASSEREGGEKLFF. This rearrangement joins TRBV2 to TRBJ1-4; unclear D gene. The CDR3 extends over 14 amino acids. Trimming removed 2 bases from V and 7 bases from J, with 11 bases in between. Per germline, CDR1 SNHLY and CDR2 FYNNEI.

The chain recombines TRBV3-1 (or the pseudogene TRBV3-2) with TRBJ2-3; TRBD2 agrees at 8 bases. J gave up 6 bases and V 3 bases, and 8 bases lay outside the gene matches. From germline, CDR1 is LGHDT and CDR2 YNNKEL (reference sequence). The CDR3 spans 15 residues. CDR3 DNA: TGTGCCAGCAGCCAGACAAGCGGGAGCGGCGATACGCAGTATTTT. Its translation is CASSQTSGSGDTQYF.

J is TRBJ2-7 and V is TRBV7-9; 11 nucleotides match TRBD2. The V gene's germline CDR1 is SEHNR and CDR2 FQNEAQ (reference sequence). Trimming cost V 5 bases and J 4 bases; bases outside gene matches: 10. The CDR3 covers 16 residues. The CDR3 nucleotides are TGTGCCAGCAGCCCACAGTCCACTAGCGGGAGTTACGAGCAGTACTTC. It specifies CASSPQSTSGSYEQYF.

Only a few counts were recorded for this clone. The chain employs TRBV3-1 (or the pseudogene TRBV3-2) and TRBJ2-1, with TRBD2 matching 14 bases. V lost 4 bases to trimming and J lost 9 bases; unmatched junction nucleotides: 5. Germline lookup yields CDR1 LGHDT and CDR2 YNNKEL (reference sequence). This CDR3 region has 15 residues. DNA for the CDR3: TGTGCCAGCAGCCGGGGACTAGCGGGAGTATTTGAGCAGTTCTTC. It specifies CASSRGLAGVFEQFF.

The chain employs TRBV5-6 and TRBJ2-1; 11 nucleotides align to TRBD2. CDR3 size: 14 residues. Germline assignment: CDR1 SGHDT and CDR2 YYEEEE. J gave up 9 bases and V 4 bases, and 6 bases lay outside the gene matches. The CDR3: CASSQLAGDPEQFF. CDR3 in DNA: TGTGCCAGCAGCCAACTAGCGGGAGATCCTGAGCAGTTCTTC.

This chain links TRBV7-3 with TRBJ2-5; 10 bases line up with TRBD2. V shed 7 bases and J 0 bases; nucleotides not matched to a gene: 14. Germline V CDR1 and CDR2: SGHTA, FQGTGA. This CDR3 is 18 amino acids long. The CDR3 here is CASNLGGPGLAYQETQYF. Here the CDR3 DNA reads TGTGCCAGCAACCTTGGTGGACCGGGACTAGCGTACCAAGAGACCCAGTACTTC. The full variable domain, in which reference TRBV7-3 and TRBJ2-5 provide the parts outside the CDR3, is GAGVSQTPSNKVTEKGKYVELRCDPISGHTALYWYRQSLGQGPEFLIYFQGTGAADDSGLPNDRFFAVRPEGSVSTLKIQRTERGDSAVYLCASNLGGPGLAYQETQYFGPGTRLLVL.

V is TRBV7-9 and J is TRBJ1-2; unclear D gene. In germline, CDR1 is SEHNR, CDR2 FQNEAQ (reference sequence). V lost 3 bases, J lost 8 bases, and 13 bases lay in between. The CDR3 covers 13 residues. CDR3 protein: CASSFTEMRGYTF. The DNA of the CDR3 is TGTGCCAGCAGCTTTACGGAGATGAGGGGCTACACCTTC.

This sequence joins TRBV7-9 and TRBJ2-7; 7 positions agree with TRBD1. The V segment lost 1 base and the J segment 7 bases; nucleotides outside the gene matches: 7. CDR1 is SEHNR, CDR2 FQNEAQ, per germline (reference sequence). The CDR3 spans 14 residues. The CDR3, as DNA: TGTGCCAGCAGCTTAGAGGTGCCAGGGGGTGAGCAGTACTTC. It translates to CASSLEVPGGEQYF. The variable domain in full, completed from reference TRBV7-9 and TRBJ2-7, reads DTGVSQNPRHKITKRGQNVTFRCDPISEHNRLYWYRQTLGQGPEFLTYFQNEAQLEKSRLLSDRFSAERPKGSFSTLEIQRTEQGDSAMYLCASSLEVPGGEQYFGPGTRLTVT.

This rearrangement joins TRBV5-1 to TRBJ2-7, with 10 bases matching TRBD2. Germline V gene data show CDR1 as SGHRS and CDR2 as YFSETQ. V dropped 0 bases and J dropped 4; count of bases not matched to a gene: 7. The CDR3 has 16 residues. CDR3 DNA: TGCGCCAGCAGCTTGGGGACTAGCGGAGAGATATACGAGCAGTACTTC. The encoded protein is CASSLGTSGEIYEQYF.

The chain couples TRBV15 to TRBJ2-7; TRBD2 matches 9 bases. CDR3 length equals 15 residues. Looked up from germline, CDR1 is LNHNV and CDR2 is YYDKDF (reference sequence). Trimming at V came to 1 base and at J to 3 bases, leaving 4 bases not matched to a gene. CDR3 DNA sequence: TGTGCCACCAGCAGAGCGCGGGAGGGGTACTACGAGCAGTACTTC. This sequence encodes CATSRAREGYYEQYF.

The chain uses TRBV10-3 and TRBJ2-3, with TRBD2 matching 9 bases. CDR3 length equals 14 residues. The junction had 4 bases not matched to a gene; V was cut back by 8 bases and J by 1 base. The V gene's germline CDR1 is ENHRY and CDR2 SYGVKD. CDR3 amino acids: CAIEKREGTDTQYF. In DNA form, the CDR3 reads TGTGCCATCGAGAAGCGGGAGGGCACAGATACGCAGTATTTT.

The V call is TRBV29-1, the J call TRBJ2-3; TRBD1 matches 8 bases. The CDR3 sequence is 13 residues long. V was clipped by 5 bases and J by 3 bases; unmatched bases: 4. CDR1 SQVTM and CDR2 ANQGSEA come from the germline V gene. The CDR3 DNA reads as TGCAGCGTTTGGACAGGGATAACAGATACGCAGTATTTT. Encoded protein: CSVWTGITDTQYF.

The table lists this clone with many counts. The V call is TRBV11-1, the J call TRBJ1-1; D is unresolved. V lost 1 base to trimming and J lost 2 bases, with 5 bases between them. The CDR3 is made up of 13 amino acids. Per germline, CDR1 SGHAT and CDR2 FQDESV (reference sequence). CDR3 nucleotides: TGTGCCAGCAGCTTAGGGCACAACACTGAAGCTTTCTTT. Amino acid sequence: CASSLGHNTEAFF.

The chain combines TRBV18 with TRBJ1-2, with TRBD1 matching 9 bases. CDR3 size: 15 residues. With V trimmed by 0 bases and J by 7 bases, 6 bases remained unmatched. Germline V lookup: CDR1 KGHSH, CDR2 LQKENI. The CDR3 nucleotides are TGTGCCAGCTCACCACCGGACAGGGGAGTAAGTGGCTACACCTTC. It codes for CASSPPDRGVSGYTF.

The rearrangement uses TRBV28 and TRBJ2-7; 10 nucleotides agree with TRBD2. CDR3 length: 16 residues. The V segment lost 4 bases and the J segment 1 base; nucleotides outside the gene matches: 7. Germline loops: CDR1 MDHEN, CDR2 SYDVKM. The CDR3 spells CASSSPTSGMSYEQYF. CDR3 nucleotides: TGTGCCAGCAGTTCCCCCACTAGCGGGATGTCCTACGAGCAGTACTTC.

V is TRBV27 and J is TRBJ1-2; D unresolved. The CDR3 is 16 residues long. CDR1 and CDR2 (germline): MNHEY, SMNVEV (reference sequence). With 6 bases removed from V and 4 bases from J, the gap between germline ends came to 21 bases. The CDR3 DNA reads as TGTGCCAGCAGAACATACCGGGTCAGCCAAACCTATGGCTACACCTTC. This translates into CASRTYRVSQTYGYTF.

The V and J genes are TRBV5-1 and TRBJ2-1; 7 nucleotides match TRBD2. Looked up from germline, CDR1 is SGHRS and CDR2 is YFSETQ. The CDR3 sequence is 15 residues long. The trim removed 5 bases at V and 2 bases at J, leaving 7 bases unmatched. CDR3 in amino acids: CASRPTGGPYNEQFF. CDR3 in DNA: TGCGCCAGCAGGCCGACGGGAGGCCCCTACAATGAGCAGTTCTTC.

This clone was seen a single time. CDR3: CATSSPSSYNEQFF. CDR3 nucleotides: TGTGCCACCAGCAGCCCTTCCTCCTACAATGAGCAGTTCTTC. This chain links TRBV15 with TRBJ2-1, with D unresolved. Trimming removed 3 bases at V and 0 bases at J, with 6 bases between. Germline V gives CDR1 LNHNV, CDR2 YYDKDF (reference sequence). The CDR3 length is 14 residues.

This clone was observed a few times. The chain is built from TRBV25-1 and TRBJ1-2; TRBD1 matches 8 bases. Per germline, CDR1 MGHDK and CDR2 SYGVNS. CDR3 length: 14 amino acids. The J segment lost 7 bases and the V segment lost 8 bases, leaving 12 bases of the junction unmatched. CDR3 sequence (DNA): TGTGCCAGCGGCCCGACAGGGGAGACGGTTGGCTACACCTTC. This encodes CASGPTGETVGYTF.

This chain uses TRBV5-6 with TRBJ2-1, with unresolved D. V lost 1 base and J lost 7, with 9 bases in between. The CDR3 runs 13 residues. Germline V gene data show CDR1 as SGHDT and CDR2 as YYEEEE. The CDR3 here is CASSLRPGNEQFF. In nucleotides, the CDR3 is TGTGCCAGCAGCTTGAGACCCGGGAATGAGCAGTTCTTC.

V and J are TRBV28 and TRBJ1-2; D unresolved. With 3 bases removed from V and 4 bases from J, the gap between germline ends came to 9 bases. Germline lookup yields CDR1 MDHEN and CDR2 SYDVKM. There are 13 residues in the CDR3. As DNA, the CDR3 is TGTGCCAGCAGTTTCGCCAGTCGCTATGGCTACACCTTC. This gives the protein CASSFASRYGYTF.